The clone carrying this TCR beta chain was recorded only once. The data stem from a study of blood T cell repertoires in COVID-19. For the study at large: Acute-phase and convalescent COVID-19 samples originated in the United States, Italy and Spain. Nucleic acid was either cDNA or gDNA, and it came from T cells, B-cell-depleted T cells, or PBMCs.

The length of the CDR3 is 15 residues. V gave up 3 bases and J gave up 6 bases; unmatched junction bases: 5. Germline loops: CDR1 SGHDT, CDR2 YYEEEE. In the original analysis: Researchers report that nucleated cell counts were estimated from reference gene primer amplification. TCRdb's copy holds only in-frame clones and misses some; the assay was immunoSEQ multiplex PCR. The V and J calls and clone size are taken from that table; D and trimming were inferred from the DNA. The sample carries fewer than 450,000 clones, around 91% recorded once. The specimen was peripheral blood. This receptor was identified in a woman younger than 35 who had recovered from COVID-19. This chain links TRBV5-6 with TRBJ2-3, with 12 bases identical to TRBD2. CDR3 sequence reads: CASSSTSGSGDTQYF. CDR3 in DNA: TGTGCCAGCAGCTCGACTAGCGGGAGTGGGGATACGCAGTATTTT.